The 5 T cell receptor beta chains given below trace back to one sample, sequenced in a study of CD8+CD57+ T cells in acquired aplastic anemia. Genomic DNA, serving as template, underwent TCR beta VDJ and CDR3 profiling. TCRdb passed the reads through MiXCR, listing each CDR3 protein once. The repertoire holds more than 40,000 distinct CDR3 sequences, 70% to 80% seen once, with under 40% in the top ten. Sequencing was carried out using sorted CD4+, CD8+, or CD8+CD57+ T cells (not recorded which) from PBMCs. These receptor sequences come from a human donor in good health, serving as a control.

This clonotype was recorded only once. The V call is TRBV11-1, the J call TRBJ2-7; 8 nucleotides line up with TRBD1. Germline CDR1 reads SGHAT; CDR2 reads FQDESV (reference sequence). Unmatched junction bases numbered 20, after V lost 5 bases and J lost 2 bases. The CDR3 extends over 19 amino acids. The CDR3 loop reads CASSSTGTGTSRVTYEQYF. Written as DNA, the CDR3 is TGTGCCAGCAGCAGCACCGGGACAGGAACCTCTCGCGTTACCTACGAGCAGTACTTC.

The J gene is TRBJ1-2, the V gene TRBV7-9, with TRBD1 matching 7 bases. Germline CDR1 SEHNR, CDR2 FQNEAQ (reference sequence). Unmatched junction bases numbered 2, after V lost 4 bases and J lost 3 bases. CDR3 length: 13 amino acids. The CDR3 loop is CASSWGQYYGYTF. CDR3 bases: TGTGCCAGCAGCTGGGGACAGTACTATGGCTACACCTTC.

V is TRBV10-2 and J is TRBJ1-1; the D gene is possibly TRBD1 (5 bases). Looked up from germline, CDR1 is WSHSY and CDR2 is SAAADI. The V gene lost 5 bases and the J gene lost 0 bases, with 7 bases spanning the gap. This CDR3 spans 13 amino acids. The DNA of the CDR3 is TGCGCCAGCAGTCCCAGGGTGAACACTGAAGCTTTCTTT. It codes for CASSPRVNTEAFF.

This chain links TRBV2 with TRBJ2-7; D unclear. Trimming left V 5 bases short and J 6 bases short, with 11 bases between. Germline V gives CDR1 SNHLY, CDR2 FYNNEI. This CDR3 is 12 amino acids long. CDR3 sequence: CASSTTGREQYF. The CDR3 DNA is TGTGCCAGCAGTACGACGGGCCGCGAGCAGTACTTC.

This rearrangement joins TRBV2 to TRBJ2-1, with a weak D call TRBD1 (6 bases). Per germline, CDR1 SNHLY and CDR2 FYNNEI. This CDR3 spans 14 amino acids. Deletions cut 6 bases from V and 2 bases from J, with 11 bases between. CDR3 region: CASRGGQPYNEQFF. The DNA for the CDR3 is TGTGCCAGCAGGGGTGGACAGCCCTACAATGAGCAGTTCTTC.